These 16 T cell receptor beta chains were all obtained from the same sample, sequenced in a study of blood T cell repertoires in COVID-19. Produced via immunoSEQ multiplex PCR; TCRdb's table is partial and in-frame only. Among some 100,000 clones listed, 91% were seen once. Input material: peripheral blood. The receptors come from a man aged 55 to 70 with acute or convalescent COVID-19.

The chain couples TRBV4-1 to TRBJ2-7; D is ambiguous. This CDR3 has 15 amino acids. Germline CDR1 reads MGHRA; CDR2 reads YSYEKL. V was clipped by 0 bases and J by 3 bases, with 12 bases between them. DNA for the CDR3: TGCGCCAGCAGCCAAGATACGCCGACTTACTACGAGCAGTACGTC. Amino acids: CASSQDTPTYYEQYV.

The CDR3: CASSDYRAGGYTF. CDR3 in DNA: TGTGCCAGCAGTGATTACAGGGCGGGTGGCTACACCTTC. The chain couples TRBV6-1 to TRBJ1-2; tentatively, D is TRBD1 (6 bases). Trimming removed 3 bases from V and 7 bases from J, with 12 bases in between. The CDR3 contains 13 residues. The germline gives CDR1 MNHNS, CDR2 SASEGT.

A single count supports this clone. The chain has TRBV19 and TRBJ1-5; 7 positions agree with TRBD1. The CDR3 contains 18 residues. Germline V gene sequence: CDR1 LNHDA, CDR2 SQIVND (reference sequence). V dropped 3 bases and J dropped 1; count of bases not matched to a gene: 12. The CDR3 sequence: CASSIGPLRGASNQPQHF. Here the CDR3 DNA reads TGTGCCAGTAGTATCGGTCCTCTCAGGGGGGCCAGCAATCAGCCCCAGCATTTT.

DNA of the CDR3: TGTGCCAGCACCTTTGACAGGGGGTGGAATTCACCCCTCCACTTT. It yields the protein CASTFDRGWNSPLHF. The V and J genes are TRBV5-4 and TRBJ1-6; 9 positions agree with TRBD1. CDR3 length equals 15 residues. The germline CDR1 and CDR2 sequences are SGHNT and YYREEE (reference sequence). Trimming cost V 6 bases and J 7 bases; bases outside gene matches: 8.

The genes are TRBV6-5 and TRBJ1-1; D is perhaps TRBD1 (5 bases). Germline assignment: CDR1 MNHEY and CDR2 SVGAGI. The CDR3 is 13 residues long. V gave up 7 bases and J gave up 6 bases, with 15 bases separating them. The CDR3 here is CASTPSRVAEAFF. In nucleotides, the CDR3 is TGTGCCAGCACCCCATCCAGGGTGGCTGAAGCTTTCTTT.

The CDR3 reads CASSLLAVSETQYF. Here the CDR3 DNA reads TGTGCCAGCAGCTTATTAGCGGTCTCGGAGACCCAGTACTTC. The chain has TRBV11-3 and TRBJ2-5; D is perhaps TRBD2 (6 bases). This CDR3 spans 14 amino acids. Germline V lookup: CDR1 SGHNT, CDR2 YENEEA. Trimming cost V 2 bases and J 5 bases, with 12 bases left between them.

The chain uses TRBV7-6 and TRBJ1-3; D is unclear. The CDR3 sequence is 18 residues long. CDR1 is SGHVS and CDR2 is FNYEAQ in the germline V gene. Trimming took 3 bases from V and 0 from J, leaving 18 bases between them. DNA for the CDR3: TGTGCCAGCAGCTTCTTAGGGCCCTCCCGGGGCTCTGGAAACACCATATATTTT. Translating it yields CASSFLGPSRGSGNTIYF. Filled out from reference TRBV7-6 and TRBJ1-3, the complete variable domain reads GAGVSQSPRYKVTKRGQDVALRCDPISGHVSLYWYRQALGQGPEFLTYFNYEAQQDKSGLPNDRFSAERPEGSISTLTIQRTEQRDSAMYRCASSFLGPSRGSGNTIYFGEGSWLTVV.

This chain links TRBV2 with TRBJ2-2; perhaps TRBD2 as D (6 bases). CDR1 and CDR2 (germline): SNHLY, FYNNEI. The germline V and J ends were trimmed by 6 bases and 5 bases, with 7 bases remaining between them. The CDR3 runs 12 residues. Written as DNA, the CDR3 is TGTGCCAGCAGACGGGGGACCGGGGAGCTGTTTTTT. Its protein is CASRRGTGELFF.

This chain uses TRBV19 with TRBJ1-6; D may be TRBD1 (6 bases). V shed 5 bases and J shed 9 bases, with 14 bases lying between them. The germline gives CDR1 LNHDA, CDR2 SQIVND (reference sequence). This CDR3 has 14 residues. The CDR3 coding sequence is TGTGCCAGTAGTCCACAGGGCTTCGGTTCACCCCTCCACTTT. Translating gives CASSPQGFGSPLHF.

This sequence joins TRBV7-9 and TRBJ1-1; 7 nucleotides match TRBD1. With V trimmed by 3 bases and J by 3 bases, 7 bases remained unmatched. Germline CDR1 and CDR2: SEHNR and FQNEAQ (reference sequence). This CDR3 has 15 amino acids. CDR3 bases: TGTGCCAGCAGCTTGTCAGGGGGAGGAGACACTGAAGCTTTCTTT. It specifies CASSLSGGGDTEAFF. Supplemented by reference TRBV7-9 and TRBJ1-1, the full variable domain reads DTGVSQNPRHKITKRGQNVTFRCDPISEHNRLYWYRQTLGQGPEFLTYFQNEAQLEKSRLLSDRFSAERPKGSFSTLEIQRTEQGDSAMYLCASSLSGGGDTEAFFGQGTRLTVV.

The rearrangement uses TRBV10-3 and TRBJ2-7; possibly TRBD2 for D (6 bases). V was trimmed by 0 bases and J by 7 bases, leaving 19 bases between them. The CDR3 totals 16 residues. Germline lookup yields CDR1 ENHRY and CDR2 SYGVKD. The CDR3: CAISESPYLPGGEQYV. CDR3 sequence (DNA): TGTGCCATCAGTGAGTCTCCCTACCTGCCCGGAGGGGAGCAGTACGTC.

CDR3 DNA sequence: TGTGCCATCAGTGAGCTGGGGCTGGGGACTGAAGCTTTCTTT. Its protein product is CAISELGLGTEAFF. V gene TRBV10-3 combines with J gene TRBJ1-1, with D maybe TRBD1 (5 bases). V was pared by 2 bases and J by 5 bases, with 12 bases between. The CDR3 spans 14 residues. Germline CDR1 ENHRY, CDR2 SYGVKD.

The genes are TRBV10-3 and TRBJ2-7, with D tentatively TRBD2 (6 bases). Germline CDR1 reads ENHRY; CDR2 reads SYGVKD. Trimming took off 10 bases at V and 2 bases at J, with 18 bases between the two ends. The CDR3 sequence is 14 residues long. CDR3: CATTGGLPPYEQYV. The CDR3 nucleotides are TGTGCCACTACCGGGGGTCTTCCACCCTACGAGCAGTACGTC.

The chain uses TRBV5-6 and TRBJ2-7, with a weak D call TRBD2 (5 bases). The germline gives CDR1 SGHDT, CDR2 YYEEEE. The CDR3 contains 14 residues. Trimming took 0 bases from V and 3 from J, leaving 10 bases between them. This CDR3 reads CASSLELGLYEQYV. In DNA form, the CDR3 reads TGTGCCAGCAGCTTGGAGTTAGGACTCTACGAGCAGTACGTC.

This rearrangement joins TRBV6-5 to TRBJ1-2; D gene uncertain. This CDR3 region has 13 residues. Germline-derived CDR1 and CDR2 are MNHEY and SVGAGI. V dropped 6 bases and J dropped 6 bases, with 14 bases sitting between them. The CDR3 region is CASRDTVMHGYTF. The CDR3 DNA follows: TGTGCCAGCAGAGATACAGTTATGCATGGCTACACCTTC.

The chain joins TRBV13 to TRBJ2-5; perhaps TRBD2 as D (5 bases). CDR1 is PRHDT and CDR2 is FYEKMQ in the germline V gene (reference sequence). Trimming shortened V by 4 bases and J by 5 bases, and 8 bases separated the two germline ends. The CDR3 contains 12 residues. The chain's CDR3 is CASSSGGETQYF. CDR3 DNA sequence: TGTGCCAGCAGCTCCGGCGGGGAGACCCAGTACTTC.